These T cell receptor beta chains were read from a single sample in a study of blood T cells in healthy people across ages. TCRdb re-analysed the 5' RACE reads in MiXCR, keeping a single row per CDR3 protein. Counted here are some 1.7 million distinct CDR3 sequences, approximately 30% occurring once; the ten biggest clones make up about 8%. What was sequenced was blood. Source of these receptors: a woman under 40 in good health. CDR3s include the opening cysteine and the closing phenylalanine or tryptophan. D genes are given only for firm matches. Expanded clones get a size class; other rows say once, few or many, or leave the size out.

abundance,v_gene,j_gene,len,d_gene,CDR3aa,CDR3nt
-,TRBV5-1,TRBJ2-1,17,TRBD2,CASAWQRGRFSYNEQFF,TGCGCCAGCGCTTGGCAGCGGGGGCGCTTCTCCTACAATGAGCAGTTCTTC
-,TRBV4-1,TRBJ1-2,12,-,CATANGGRGYTF,TGCGCCACCGCAAACGGGGGGCGCGGCTACACCTTC
many,TRBV4-3,TRBJ2-7,16,-,CASSQEWGEWSYEQYF,TGCGCCAGCAGCCAAGAATGGGGAGAGTGGTCCTACGAGCAGTACTTC
few,TRBV20-1,TRBJ2-5,17,TRBD2,CSARAPGLGGVQETQYF,TGCAGTGCTAGAGCCCCCGGCCTGGGGGGGGTACAAGAGACCCAGTACTTC
once,TRBV11-3,TRBJ2-1,16,TRBD2,CASSPRAGLAANEQFF,TGTGCCAGCAGCCCTAGAGCCGGGCTAGCGGCTAATGAGCAGTTCTTC
-,TRBV14,TRBJ2-2,16,-,CASSRKRGPFTGELFF,TGTGCCAGCAGCCGAAAGAGGGGACCGTTCACCGGGGAGCTGTTTTTT
-,TRBV18,TRBJ2-5,16,TRBD1,CASSESGQGRRETQYF,TGTGCCAGCTCAGAATCCGGACAGGGGCGGAGGGAGACCCAGTACTTC
-,TRBV9,TRBJ2-2,14,-,CASMLGTNTGELFF,TGTGCCAGCATGTTGGGTACGAACACCGGGGAGCTGTTTTTT
-,TRBV6-6,TRBJ1-5,15,TRBD1,CASSRGQDSNQPQHF,TGTGCCAGCAGCCGCGGACAGGATAGCAATCAGCCCCAGCATTTT
-,TRBV11-2,TRBJ2-3,17,TRBD2,CASSLGGLAGLTDTQYF,TGTGCCAGCAGCTTAGGGGGGCTAGCGGGGCTCACAGATACGCAGTATTTT
-,TRBV20-1,TRBJ2-7,15,TRBD1,CSARDTGAVSYEQYF,TGCAGTGCTAGAGATACAGGGGCAGTTTCCTACGAGCAGTACTTC
-,TRBV29-1,TRBJ1-1,13,-,CSVELTVNTEAFF,TGCAGCGTTGAGTTGACCGTGAACACTGAAGCTTTCTTT
-,TRBV6-2/TRBV6-3,TRBJ1-1,16,-,CASSSQVGGGNTEAFF,TGTGCCAGCAGTTCCCAGGTCGGGGGCGGCAACACTGAAGCTTTCTTT
-,TRBV24-1,TRBJ2-7,14,-,CATSRGGTSYEQYF,TGTGCCACCAGCCGAGGAGGGACCTCCTACGAGCAGTACTTC
-,TRBV27,TRBJ2-4,19,-,CASSLYPPGETLAKNIQYF,TGTGCCAGCAGTTTATATCCCCCGGGGGAGACGTTAGCCAAAAACATTCAGTACTTC
-,TRBV7-2,TRBJ2-1,19,TRBD2,CASSLGAQSMGGRRHEQFF,TGTGCCAGCAGCTTAGGGGCCCAAAGTATGGGCGGGAGACGGCATGAGCAGTTCTTC
-,TRBV7-2,TRBJ2-3,14,-,CASSLEVGEDTQYF,TGTGCCAGCAGCTTAGAGGTTGGGGAAGATACGCAGTATTTT
few,TRBV6-2/TRBV6-3,TRBJ2-1,13,-,CASSYTGDNEQFF,TGTGCCAGCAGTTACACAGGAGACAATGAGCAGTTCTTC
-,TRBV27,TRBJ1-6,13,-,CASSLRVYSPLRF,TGTGCCAGCAGTCTCAGGGTCTATTCACCCCTCCGCTTT
-,TRBV20-1,TRBJ1-2,13,-,CSAPPHPRGGYTF,TGCAGTGCCCCCCCACACCCTCGGGGTGGCTACACCTTC
few,TRBV5-1,TRBJ2-3,13,-,CASSLGGLEAQYF,TGCGCCAGCAGCTTGGGGGGCTTAGAAGCGCAGTATTTT
-,TRBV29-1,TRBJ2-7,17,-,CSLSRDGRAHTSYEQYF,TGCAGCCTCTCCCGGGACGGCCGGGCCCACACTTCCTACGAGCAGTACTTC
few,TRBV20-1,TRBJ1-2,18,TRBD1,CSARGGQGLSSANYGYTF,TGCAGTGCTAGGGGGGGACAGGGTCTTTCTTCAGCTAACTATGGCTACACCTTC
-,TRBV7-9,TRBJ1-6,17,-,CASSLGQGSTFNSPLHF,TGTGCCAGCAGCTTAGGTCAGGGTTCGACCTTTAATTCACCCCTCCACTTT
few,TRBV11-2,TRBJ2-1,16,-,CASSLELPGAYNEQFF,TGTGCCAGCAGCTTAGAGCTCCCCGGGGCCTACAATGAGCAGTTCTTC
once,TRBV7-2,TRBJ2-6,18,-,CASSLGGVASSGANVLTF,TGTGCCAGCAGCTTAGGGGGAGTAGCGAGCTCTGGGGCCAACGTCCTGACTTTC
few,TRBV28,TRBJ2-1,15,TRBD2,CVSSSSAGASNEQFF,TGTGTCAGCAGTTCCTCAGCGGGGGCTAGCAATGAGCAGTTCTTC
-,TRBV12-3/TRBV12-4,TRBJ1-1,15,-,CASIQWSGTNTEAFF,TGTGCCAGCATCCAATGGTCGGGGACGAACACTGAAGCTTTCTTT
-,TRBV2,TRBJ2-3,16,-,CASSVSGAVRTDTQYF,TGTGCCAGCAGTGTTTCAGGGGCCGTGCGCACAGATACGCAGTATTTT
-,TRBV29-1,TRBJ1-2,14,-,CSVETGVANYGHTF,TGCAGCGTTGAGACCGGGGTAGCTAACTATGGCCACACCTTC
-,TRBV6-1,TRBJ2-7,15,-,CASRGHIVSSYEQYF,TGTGCCAGCAGGGGCCACATTGTAAGTTCCTACGAGCAGTACTTC
many,TRBV10-3,TRBJ2-5,15,TRBD1,CAISEEVRGLETQYF,TGTGCCATCAGTGAGGAAGTCAGGGGGTTGGAGACCCAGTACTTC
many,TRBV10-3,TRBJ2-7,13,-,CAISEGNTYEQYF,TGTGCCATCAGTGAGGGCAATACCTACGAGCAGTACTTC
-,TRBV30,TRBJ2-5,12,TRBD1,CAWGGQGETQYF,TGTGCCTGGGGGGGACAGGGAGAGACCCAGTACTTC
-,TRBV9,TRBJ1-4,13,-,CASSVATGEKLFF,TGTGCCAGCAGCGTAGCTACTGGCGAAAAACTGTTTTTT
-,TRBV12-3/TRBV12-4,TRBJ2-1,16,TRBD2,CASSFASGANYDEQFF,TGTGCCAGCAGTTTCGCTAGCGGGGCTAATTACGATGAGCAGTTCTTC
-,TRBV24-1,TRBJ2-1,16,TRBD2,CATSPRGLVETNEQFF,TGTGCCACCAGTCCCCGAGGACTAGTGGAGACCAATGAGCAGTTCTTC
-,TRBV5-1,TRBJ2-5,17,TRBD2,CASSLPATSGGLETQYF,TGCGCCAGCAGCCTTCCGGCGACTAGCGGGGGGTTAGAGACCCAGTACTTC
-,TRBV7-2,TRBJ2-3,14,TRBD1,CASSLNYRGDTQYF,TGTGCCAGCAGCCTAAATTACAGGGGAGATACGCAGTATTTT
-,TRBV28,TRBJ1-2,15,TRBD1,CASSLGQGRTNGYTF,TGTGCCAGCAGCCTCGGACAGGGGAGAACTAATGGCTACACCTTC
few,TRBV10-2,TRBJ1-6,13,-,CASRESYNSPLHF,TGCGCCAGCAGGGAATCGTATAATTCACCCCTCCACTTT
many,TRBV5-1,TRBJ2-1,15,TRBD2,CASSLAAGGPWEQFF,TGCGCCAGCAGCTTGGCCGCGGGAGGGCCCTGGGAGCAGTTCTTC
many,TRBV10-1,TRBJ2-7,14,TRBD1,CASSEGTGPYEQYF,TGCGCCAGCAGTGAAGGGACAGGTCCCTACGAGCAGTACTTC
few,TRBV20-1,TRBJ2-3,12,-,CSAADGSYTQYF,TGCAGTGCCGCCGACGGTAGCTATACGCAGTATTTT